The 6 T cell receptor beta chains below come from one sample, sequenced in a study of blood T cell repertoires in COVID-19. The data were produced by immunoSEQ multiplex PCR, yet TCRdb's version contains in-frame clones alone and is incomplete. Of around 79,000 clones in the sample, around 83% are singletons; the top ten hold about 6%. Sequenced material: peripheral blood. These TCRs come from a woman aged 55-70 years with acute or convalescent COVID-19.

CDR3 amino acids: CASSFPRPGLTINTGELFF. The DNA of the CDR3 is TGCGCCAGCAGCTTTCCTCGCCCGGGACTAACTATTAACACCGGGGAGCTGTTTTTT. The chain combines TRBV5-1 with TRBJ2-2, with 7 positions matching TRBD2. After removal of 2 bases from V and 2 bases from J, the junction contained 15 bases not matched to a gene. The germline CDR1 and CDR2 sequences are SGHRS and YFSETQ. The CDR3 is 19 residues long.

The rearrangement links TRBV9 to TRBJ1-3; weak D call: TRBD1 (6 bases). Germline V lookup: CDR1 SGDLS, CDR2 YYNGEE. This CDR3 has 15 amino acids. V was pared by 3 bases and J by 4 bases, with 14 bases between. The CDR3 bases are TGTGCCAGCAGCGCATTAGGGGGTTCAGGAAACACCATATATTTT. Translation: CASSALGGSGNTIYF.

V is TRBV6-6 and J is TRBJ1-2, with D hard to call. The germline V and J ends were trimmed by 2 bases and 3 bases, with 7 bases remaining between them. The CDR3 runs to 13 residues. The germline CDR1 and CDR2 sequences are MNHNY and SVGAGI (reference sequence). The CDR3 region is CASSYVSDYGYTF. As DNA, the CDR3 is TGTGCCAGCAGTTACGTCTCGGACTATGGCTACACCTTC.

This rearrangement joins TRBV7-8 to TRBJ2-2; 7 nucleotides line up with TRBD1. The trim removed 5 bases at V and 6 bases at J, leaving 9 bases unmatched. The CDR3 extends over 15 amino acids. From germline, CDR1 is SGHVS and CDR2 FQNEAQ. CDR3: CASSPKVTGSGELFF. The CDR3 DNA reads as TGTGCCAGCAGCCCAAAAGTGACAGGGTCCGGGGAGCTGTTTTTT.

The chain uses TRBV7-6 and TRBJ2-1; D perhaps matches TRBD1 (5 bases). V dropped 5 bases and J dropped 0 bases, with 14 bases sitting between them. This CDR3 is built from 16 residues. Germline-derived CDR1 and CDR2 are SGHVS and FNYEAQ. CDR3 sequence: CASSPTTESSYNEQFF. The CDR3 nucleotides are TGTGCCAGCAGCCCTACGACAGAAAGCTCCTACAATGAGCAGTTCTTC.

This rearrangement joins TRBV3-1 (or the pseudogene TRBV3-2) to TRBJ1-3; 7 bases are shared with TRBD1. Germline V gene data show CDR1 as LGHDT and CDR2 as YNNKEL (reference sequence). The CDR3 extends over 16 amino acids. After removal of 4 bases from V and 0 bases from J, the junction contained 6 bases not matched to a gene. The CDR3 reads CASSRTGPTSGNTIYF. DNA for the CDR3: TGTGCCAGCAGCCGGACAGGTCCAACCTCTGGAAACACCATATATTTT.